This T cell receptor beta chain was recovered during a study of T cells in Graves' hyperthyroidism and ophthalmopathy. Study as a whole: The blood sample was taken at first diagnosis, before treatment began.

RNA transcripts yielded amplified TCR beta CDR3 regions. The TCR CDR3 first-round RT-PCR relied on the HTBI primer set. TCRdb reprocessed the multiplex PCR reads via MiXCR and lists one record per CDR3 protein. Of about 420,000 distinct CDR3 sequences listed, less than 20% are singletons. This CDR3 is built from 12 residues. V lost 7 bases, J lost 3 bases, and 8 bases lay in between. CDR1 is MNHNS, CDR2 SASEGT, per germline. The hyperthyroidism patients had all been newly diagnosed, and their disease duration was under 2 months. Their ages ranged from 18 to 65 years. Fresh 10 ml peripheral blood yielded PBMCs.

The sequence came from a woman between 18 and 29 years old with Graves' hyperthyroidism. The chain is built from TRBV6-1 and TRBJ2-3; D is perhaps TRBD2 (5 bases). The sample comprised blood. In DNA form, the CDR3 reads TGTGCCAGCAACGGGGTAACAGATACGCAGTATTTT. Protein: CASNGVTDTQYF.